The subject of this entry is one T cell receptor beta chain. The sample has other DNA sequences that encode this CDR3 too. V dropped 6 bases and J dropped 4; count of bases not matched to a gene: 0. CDR1 and CDR2 from the germline V gene are SNHLY and FYNNEI. The CDR3 covers 12 residues. The PCR used 60 Vbeta and 13 Jbeta primers. Libraries were prepared by immunoSEQ multiplex PCR; TCRdb keeps only in-frame clonotypes and omits some of them. The sample yields 40,000 to 45,000 clones, under 65% seen once. The data are from a study of cytomegalovirus exposure and HLA in healthy donors. The clonotype was recovered from a human donor in good health. The sample taken for sequencing was PBMCs. The chain uses TRBV2 and TRBJ2-7, with 10 nucleotides matching TRBD1. The CDR3 nucleotides are TGTGCCAGCAGGGGACAGGGGTACGAGCAGTACTTC. Protein product: CASRGQGYEQYF.